This T cell receptor (beta chain) appears in the sequencing data of a study of CD8 T cells in Susac syndrome. Across the whole study: Eight or nine of the sequenced Susac syndrome patients were in remission, and more than 5 had active disease. Patients with Susac syndrome were therapy-naive, on corticosteroids, or on intravenous immunoglobulin alone at blood draw. The study, taken as a whole, reports: In total CD8+ repertoires, 15 to 20 Susac-specific public clones were found, and about 5 in CD8+ TEMRA repertoires.

V was trimmed by 0 bases and J by 1 base, leaving 9 bases between them. Germline loops: CDR1 LGHNA, CDR2 YSLEER. This CDR3 region has 15 residues. Notes on this clonotype: Its antigen is as yet unknown.

cDNA came from about 0.5 to 1 ug RNA primed by random hexamers. The amplification used immunoSEQ multiplex PCR on TCR beta CDR3; it spanned 54 Vbeta and 13 Jbeta. TCRdb itself ran the immunoSEQ multiplex PCR reads through MiXCR, one entry per CDR3 protein. The table shows roughly 89,000 distinct CDR3 sequences, with approximately 96% occurring only once. This TCR was recovered from a human donor with Susac syndrome. V gene TRBV4-3 combines with J gene TRBJ1-1; possible D gene TRBD1, 5 bases. Sequencing was performed on CD8+ T cells from PBMCs. The CDR3 region is CASSQEARGNTEAFF. The CDR3 nucleotides are TGCGCCAGCAGCCAAGAGGCTAGGGGGAACACTGAAGCTTTCTTT.